The 18 T cell receptor beta chains reported below all come from one sample, sequenced in a study of T cell repertoires in cytomegalovirus infection. Each CDR3 protein is one row after TCRdb ran MiXCR on the reads. Of 300,000 to 400,000 distinct CDR3 sequences in the sample, 25% to 35% were seen once. These receptors are not linked to any known antigen. Specimen: cultured PBMCs, collected from culture after CMV antigen stimulation. Every receptor here comes from a human donor in good health (CMV status not recorded). Some clones in this sample may be carry-over from other donors' samples.

The V call is TRBV5-1, the J call TRBJ2-1, with D perhaps TRBD1 (6 bases). This CDR3 is 18 amino acids long. Trimming left V 0 bases short and J 0 bases short, with 16 bases between. The germline V gene has CDR1 SGHRS and CDR2 YFSETQ. CDR3 region: CASSLATQGLSSYNEQFF. The DNA for the CDR3 is TGCGCCAGCAGCTTGGCGACCCAGGGGCTGAGCTCCTACAATGAGCAGTTCTTC.

The chain has TRBV27 and TRBJ1-2; the D gene is possibly TRBD1 (5 bases). V lost 6 bases and J lost 6, with 17 bases in between. The CDR3 loop spans 14 amino acids. Germline V gene lookup returns CDR1 MNHEY and CDR2 SMNVEV (reference sequence). CDR3 DNA sequence: TGTGCCAGCAGCCGGACCTATGGGGGAGATGGCTACACCTTC. Encoded protein: CASSRTYGGDGYTF.

This chain links TRBV15 with TRBJ1-4; tentatively, D is TRBD1 (5 bases). Trimming took 3 bases from V and 4 from J, leaving 6 bases between them. CDR1 is LNHNV, CDR2 YYDKDF, per germline (reference sequence). The CDR3 is 13 residues long. CDR3 DNA: TGTGCCACCAGCAGCGACAGTAATGAAAAACTGTTTTTT. It is translated as CATSSDSNEKLFF.

This clonotype was recorded a few times. CDR3 in DNA: TGTGCCAGCAGTTTTCGGGCGTGGCGGGGGGACAATGAGCAGTTCTTC. Translated, it gives CASSFRAWRGDNEQFF. This rearrangement joins TRBV28 to TRBJ2-1; 8 bases map to TRBD2. The CDR3 has 16 amino acids. The junction had 9 bases not matched to a gene; V was cut back by 3 bases and J by 5 bases. CDR1 and CDR2 (germline): MDHEN, SYDVKM.

This rearrangement joins TRBV7-3 to TRBJ2-3, with a possible D match to TRBD2 (6 bases). CDR1 and CDR2 from the germline V gene are SGHTA and FQGTGA. Between the trimmed V and J ends, which lost 5 bases and 0 bases, there was a span of 12 bases. The CDR3 is made up of 15 amino acids. DNA of the CDR3: TGTGCCAGCAGCGAGAAACTAGCTAGCACAGATACGCAGTATTTT. Residues: CASSEKLASTDTQYF. The full variable domain, its missing parts supplied by reference TRBV7-3 and TRBJ2-3, is GAGVSQTPSNKVTEKGKYVELRCDPISGHTALYWYRQSLGQGPEFLIYFQGTGAADDSGLPNDRFFAVRPEGSVSTLKIQRTERGDSAVYLCASSEKLASTDTQYFGPGTRLTVL.

This clonotype showed up just a few times. The chain links TRBV20-1 to TRBJ2-7, with 8 bases fitting TRBD2. The trim removed 5 bases at V and 4 bases at J, leaving 13 bases unmatched. This CDR3 has 15 residues. Germline CDR1 DFQATT, CDR2 SNEGSKA (reference sequence). Here the CDR3 reads CSAPRGAGARYEQYF. The CDR3, as DNA: TGCAGTGCTCCGAGGGGAGCGGGAGCTCGGTACGAGCAGTACTTC.

This clonotype has more than one count but fewer than ten. The rearrangement uses TRBV28 and TRBJ1-2; D may be TRBD1 (6 bases). V was clipped by 2 bases and J by 5 bases, with 9 bases between them. The CDR3 has 13 residues. The V gene's germline CDR1 is MDHEN and CDR2 SYDVKM. CDR3 in amino acids: CASSLQGRYGYTF. The CDR3 DNA reads TGTGCCAGCAGTTTACAGGGGAGATATGGCTACACCTTC.

Here the CDR3 reads CASTKNRGHSEAFF. The DNA for the CDR3 is TGTGCCAGCACCAAAAACAGGGGCCATTCTGAAGCTTTCTTT. The gene calls are TRBV6-6 and TRBJ1-1; 7 bases match TRBD1. Germline loops: CDR1 MNHNY, CDR2 SVGAGI (reference sequence). V shed 7 bases and J 6 bases; nucleotides not matched to a gene: 11. The CDR3 runs to 14 residues.

The chain links TRBV20-1 to TRBJ2-7, with TRBD2 matching 10 bases. CDR1 and CDR2 (germline): DFQATT, SNEGSKA (reference sequence). The CDR3 length is 16 residues. Trimming cost V 6 bases and J 4 bases; bases outside gene matches: 15. The CDR3 here is CSARSDTSGERYEQYF. The CDR3 nucleotides are TGCAGTGCCCGAAGTGACACTAGCGGGGAAAGGTACGAGCAGTACTTC.

The chain has TRBV27 and TRBJ2-1, with 9 bases identical to TRBD2. The trim removed 2 bases at V and 6 bases at J, leaving 8 bases unmatched. The germline CDR1 and CDR2 sequences are MNHEY and SMNVEV (reference sequence). The CDR3 runs to 16 residues. The CDR3 sequence: CASSLGSAGGSNEQFF. In nucleotides, the CDR3 is TGTGCCAGCAGTTTAGGGAGTGCGGGAGGGTCCAATGAGCAGTTCTTC.

This clonotype has just a few counts. J is TRBJ2-1 and V is TRBV20-1; tentative D call: TRBD1 (5 bases). Per the germline V gene, CDR1 is DFQATT and CDR2 is SNEGSKA (reference sequence). This CDR3 is 18 amino acids long. Deletions cut 1 base from V and 0 bases from J, with 19 bases between. CDR3 in amino acids: CSARGQPRSSSSYNEQFF. Written as DNA, the CDR3 is TGCAGTGCTAGAGGACAGCCAAGGTCCTCAAGCTCCTACAATGAGCAGTTCTTC.

V and J are TRBV7-3 and TRBJ1-1, with TRBD1 matching 8 bases. Germline lookup yields CDR1 SGHTA and CDR2 FQGTGA. J lost 6 bases, V lost 2 bases, and 5 bases had no gene match. This CDR3 is built from 14 residues. In DNA form, the CDR3 reads TGTGCCAGCAGCTTAGCAGGGGGCCGATCTGAAGCTTTCTTT. Residues: CASSLAGGRSEAFF.

The chain employs TRBV7-3 and TRBJ1-3, with D hard to call. V shed 0 bases and J shed 1 base, with 4 bases lying between them. CDR3 length: 14 amino acids. Germline CDR1 and CDR2: SGHTA and FQGTGA. CDR3 sequence reads: CASSLTMSGNTIYF. As DNA, the CDR3 is TGTGCCAGCAGCTTAACCATGTCTGGAAACACCATATATTTT.

The rearrangement joins TRBV19 to TRBJ1-4; D gene uncertain. The germline gives CDR1 LNHDA, CDR2 SQIVND (reference sequence). CDR3 length: 13 amino acids. Deletions cut 4 bases from V and 8 bases from J, with 11 bases between. CDR3 coding DNA: TGTGCCAGTAGTAACGGACGTGACGAAAAACTGTTTTTT. Amino acid sequence: CASSNGRDEKLFF.

This clonotype was counted ten times or more. This chain uses TRBV7-8 with TRBJ1-2, with 8 bases fitting TRBD1. The CDR3 has 18 residues. Germline-derived CDR1 and CDR2 are SGHVS and FQNEAQ. V was pared by 5 bases and J by 8 bases, with 22 bases of the junction left unmatched. In nucleotides, the CDR3 is TGTGCCAGCAGCAACCTTGGGCAGGGGGCCGGAGTTGGTTCAGGCTACACCTTC. Amino acid sequence: CASSNLGQGAGVGSGYTF. The complete variable domain, with remaining parts taken from reference TRBV7-8 and TRBJ1-2, reads GAGVSQSPRYKVAKRGQDVALRCDPISGHVSLFWYQQALGQGPEFLTYFQNEAQLDKSGLPSDRFFAERPEGSVSTLKIQRTQQEDSAVYLCASSNLGQGAGVGSGYTFGSGTRLTVV.

The rearrangement links TRBV6-8 to TRBJ2-3; 10 nucleotides align to TRBD2. Germline V gives CDR1 MNHGY, CDR2 SAAAGT. Trimming took 9 bases from V and 0 from J; bases not matched to a gene: 9. The CDR3 covers 16 residues. CDR3 loop: CASLLLAGESTDTQYF. The DNA for the CDR3 is TGTGCCAGTTTATTGCTAGCGGGAGAAAGCACAGATACGCAGTATTTT.

In its sample, this clonotype was seen a few times. The chain combines TRBV6-2 or TRBV6-3 with TRBJ2-6; TRBD2 matches at 9 bases. The CDR3 extends over 14 amino acids. With 5 bases clipped from V and 10 bases from J, the junction kept 6 bases outside the gene matches. CDR1 and CDR2 from the germline V gene are MNHEY and SVGEGT. The CDR3 sequence: CASSLGLAVNVLTF. The CDR3 bases are TGTGCCAGCAGTCTGGGACTAGCCGTTAACGTCCTGACTTTC.

The chain couples TRBV5-1 to TRBJ2-1; 7 bases fit TRBD2. The CDR3 has 15 amino acids. Trimming cost V 4 bases and J 3 bases; bases outside gene matches: 7. The germline V gene has CDR1 SGHRS and CDR2 YFSETQ. CDR3 in DNA: TGCGCCAGCAGCCGGACTAGGGTGGACTACAATGAGCAGTTCTTC. This sequence encodes CASSRTRVDYNEQFF. Complete variable domain (other parts from reference TRBV5-1 and TRBJ2-1): KAGVTQTPRYLIKTRGQQVTLSCSPISGHRSVSWYQQTPGQGLQFLFEYFSETQRNKGNFPGRFSGRQFSNSRSEMNVSTLELGDSALYLCASSRTRVDYNEQFFGPGTRLTVL.